This T cell receptor beta chain was observed in a study of technical replicates of blood from a handful of donors. Sequencing was performed with immunoSEQ multiplex PCR; in TCRdb, only in-frame clones are kept and a portion is missing. The table shows about 80,000 clones, with 95% to 98% occurring only once. This receptor was obtained from a human donor in good health. The sample was T cells isolated from PBMCs.

The CDR3 loop reads CASSSSGTTSTYEQYF. Written as DNA, the CDR3 is TGTGCCAGTAGTAGCTCCGGGACAACCTCGACCTACGAGCAGTACTTC. The rearrangement joins TRBV19 to TRBJ2-7; perhaps TRBD1 as D (6 bases). Per the germline V gene, CDR1 is LNHDA and CDR2 is SQIVND (reference sequence). With 4 bases removed from V and 2 bases from J, the gap between germline ends came to 18 bases. The CDR3 extends over 16 amino acids. The complete variable domain, with remaining parts taken from reference TRBV19 and TRBJ2-7, reads DGGITQSPKYLFRKEGQNVTLSCEQNLNHDAMYWYRQDPGQGLRLIYYSQIVNDFQKGDIAEGYSVSREKKESFPLTVTSAQKNPTAFYLCASSSSGTTSTYEQYFGPGTRLTVT.